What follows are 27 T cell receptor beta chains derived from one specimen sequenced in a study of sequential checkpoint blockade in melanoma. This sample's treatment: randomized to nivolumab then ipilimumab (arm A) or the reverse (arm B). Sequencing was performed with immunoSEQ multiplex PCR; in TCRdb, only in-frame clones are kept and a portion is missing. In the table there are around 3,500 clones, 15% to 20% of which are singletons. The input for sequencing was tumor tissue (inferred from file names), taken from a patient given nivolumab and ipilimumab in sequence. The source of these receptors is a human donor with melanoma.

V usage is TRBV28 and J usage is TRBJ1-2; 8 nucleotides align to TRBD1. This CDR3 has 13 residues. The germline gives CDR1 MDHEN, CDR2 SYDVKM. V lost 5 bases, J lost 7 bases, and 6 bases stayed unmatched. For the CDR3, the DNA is TGTGCCAGCAGTGTGGACAGGGTGGGTGGCTACACCTTC. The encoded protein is CASSVDRVGGYTF.

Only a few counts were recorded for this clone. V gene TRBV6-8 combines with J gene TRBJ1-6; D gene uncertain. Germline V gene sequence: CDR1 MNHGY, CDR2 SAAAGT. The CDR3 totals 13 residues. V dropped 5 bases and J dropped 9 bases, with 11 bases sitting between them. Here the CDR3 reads CASSVPGCSPLHF. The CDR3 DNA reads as TGTGCCAGCAGTGTCCCGGGTTGTTCACCCCTCCACTTT.

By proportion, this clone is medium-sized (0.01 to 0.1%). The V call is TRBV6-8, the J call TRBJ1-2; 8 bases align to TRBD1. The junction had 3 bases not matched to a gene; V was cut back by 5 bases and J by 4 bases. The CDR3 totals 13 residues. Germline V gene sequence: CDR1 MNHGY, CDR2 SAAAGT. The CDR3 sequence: CASSRDRGYGYTF. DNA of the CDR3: TGTGCCAGCAGTCGCGACAGGGGCTATGGCTACACCTTC.

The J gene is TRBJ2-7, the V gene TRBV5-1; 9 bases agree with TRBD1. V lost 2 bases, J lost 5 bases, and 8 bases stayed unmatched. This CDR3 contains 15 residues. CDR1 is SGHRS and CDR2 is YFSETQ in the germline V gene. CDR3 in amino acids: CASSLSGTGLNEQYF. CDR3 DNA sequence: TGCGCCAGCAGCTTATCCGGGACAGGGCTAAACGAGCAGTACTTC.

The CDR3 DNA is TGTGCAAGTCGCTTAGTCAAGGAGCTGGGGGCAGGGATTCAGTCACCCCTCCACTTT. Amino acid sequence: CASRLVKELGAGIQSPLHF. This chain joins TRBV12-2 and TRBJ1-6; the table's D gene call, TRBD1, was not cross checked with the DNA. TRBV12-2 is flagged as a pseudogene. The CDR3 loop spans 19 amino acids.

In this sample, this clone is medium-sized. CDR3 in DNA: TGTGCCAGCAGCTTAAATAGAGGGCCTTCAGATACGCAGTATTTT. Protein sequence: CASSLNRGPSDTQYF. This chain joins TRBV11-3 and TRBJ2-3; maybe TRBD2 (5 bases). Deletions cut 2 bases from V and 4 bases from J, with 13 bases between. CDR1 and CDR2 (germline): SGHNT, YENEEA. The CDR3 has 15 residues.

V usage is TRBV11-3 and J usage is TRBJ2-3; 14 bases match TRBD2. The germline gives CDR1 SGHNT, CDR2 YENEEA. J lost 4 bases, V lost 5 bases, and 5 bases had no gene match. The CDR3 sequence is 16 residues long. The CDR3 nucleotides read TGTGCCAGCAGCACTGCGGGACTAGCGGGAGCAGATACGCAGTATTTT. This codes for CASSTAGLAGADTQYF.

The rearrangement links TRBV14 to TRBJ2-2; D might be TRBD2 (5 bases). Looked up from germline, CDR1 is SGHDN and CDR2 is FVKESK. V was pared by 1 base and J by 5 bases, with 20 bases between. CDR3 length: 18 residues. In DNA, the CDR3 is TGTGCCAGCAGCCAAGGACGAGATCGGCGGGTTGGAACCGGGGAGCTGTTTTTT. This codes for CASSQGRDRRVGTGELFF.

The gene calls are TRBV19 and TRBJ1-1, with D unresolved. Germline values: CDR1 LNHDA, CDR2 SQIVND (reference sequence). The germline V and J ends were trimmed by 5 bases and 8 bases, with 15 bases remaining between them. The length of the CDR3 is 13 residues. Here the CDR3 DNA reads TGTGCCAGTAGTTCTCCCCAATGGTTGGAAGCTTTCTTT. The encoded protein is CASSSPQWLEAFF.

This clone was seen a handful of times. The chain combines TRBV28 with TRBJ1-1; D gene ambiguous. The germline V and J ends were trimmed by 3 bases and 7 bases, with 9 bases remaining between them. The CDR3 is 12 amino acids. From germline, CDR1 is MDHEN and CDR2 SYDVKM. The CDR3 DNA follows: TGTGCCAGCAGTTTCAGACCCGATGAAGCTTTCTTT. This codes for CASSFRPDEAFF.

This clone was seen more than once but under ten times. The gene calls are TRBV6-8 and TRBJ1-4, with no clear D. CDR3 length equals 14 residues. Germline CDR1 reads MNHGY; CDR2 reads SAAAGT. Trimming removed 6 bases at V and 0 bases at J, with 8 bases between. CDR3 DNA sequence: TGTGCCAGCAGAGCCCAGGCAACTAATGAAAAACTGTTTTTT. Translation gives CASRAQATNEKLFF.

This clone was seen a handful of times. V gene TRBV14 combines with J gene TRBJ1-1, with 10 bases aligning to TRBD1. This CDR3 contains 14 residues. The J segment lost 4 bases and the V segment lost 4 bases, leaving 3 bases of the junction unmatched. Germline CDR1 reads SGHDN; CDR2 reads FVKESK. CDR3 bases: TGTGCCAGCAGCCGGGGACAGGGGACCACTGAAGCTTTCTTT. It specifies CASSRGQGTTEAFF.

The CDR3 is CASRWSGTAFF. The CDR3 coding sequence is TGTGCCAGCAGGTGGAGTGGTACTGCTTTCTTT. The chain is built from TRBV6-7 and TRBJ1-1, with D uncertain. TRBV6-7 falls under the ORF class, with uncertain function. The CDR3 totals 11 residues. V lost 6 bases to trimming and J lost 11 bases, with 13 bases between them.

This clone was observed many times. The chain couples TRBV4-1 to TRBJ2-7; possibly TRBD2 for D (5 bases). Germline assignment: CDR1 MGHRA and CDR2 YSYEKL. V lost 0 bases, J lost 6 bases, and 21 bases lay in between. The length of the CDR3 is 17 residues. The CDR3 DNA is TGCGCCAGCAGCCAAGAGCCGGACTTCCGGGTCCGCTTCGAGCAGTACTTC. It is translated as CASSQEPDFRVRFEQYF.

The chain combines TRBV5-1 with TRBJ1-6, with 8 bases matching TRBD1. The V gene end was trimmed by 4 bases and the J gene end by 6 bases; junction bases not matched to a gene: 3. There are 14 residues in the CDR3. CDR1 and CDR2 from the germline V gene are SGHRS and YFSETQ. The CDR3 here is CASSRDRSNSPLHF. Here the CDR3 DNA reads TGCGCCAGCAGCCGGGACAGGAGTAATTCACCCCTCCACTTT.

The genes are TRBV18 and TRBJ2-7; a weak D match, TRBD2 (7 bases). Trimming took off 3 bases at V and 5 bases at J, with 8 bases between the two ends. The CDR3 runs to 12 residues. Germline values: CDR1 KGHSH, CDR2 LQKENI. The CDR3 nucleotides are TGTGCCAGCTCACCGGGGGGGCACGAGCAGTACTTC. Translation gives CASSPGGHEQYF.

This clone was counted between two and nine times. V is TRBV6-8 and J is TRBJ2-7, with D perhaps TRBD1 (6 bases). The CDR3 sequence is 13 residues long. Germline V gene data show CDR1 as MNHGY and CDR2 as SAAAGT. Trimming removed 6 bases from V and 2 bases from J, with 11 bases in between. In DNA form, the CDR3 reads TGTGCCAGCAGACAGGGTTTTGCCTACGAGCAGTACTTC. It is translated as CASRQGFAYEQYF.

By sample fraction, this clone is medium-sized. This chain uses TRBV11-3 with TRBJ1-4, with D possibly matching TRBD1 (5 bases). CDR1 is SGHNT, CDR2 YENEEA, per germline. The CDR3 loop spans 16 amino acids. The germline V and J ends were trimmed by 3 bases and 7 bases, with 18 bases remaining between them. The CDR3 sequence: CASSLAGPADGEKLFF. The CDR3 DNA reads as TGTGCCAGCAGCTTGGCGGGGCCGGCCGATGGTGAAAAACTGTTTTTT.

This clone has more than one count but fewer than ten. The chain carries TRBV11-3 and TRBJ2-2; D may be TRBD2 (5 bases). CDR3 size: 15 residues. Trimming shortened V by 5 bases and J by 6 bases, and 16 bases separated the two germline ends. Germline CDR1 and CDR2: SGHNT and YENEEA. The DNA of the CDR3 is TGTGCCAGCAGCCAAGCCGGGGTTATAGCCGGGGAGCTGTTTTTT. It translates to CASSQAGVIAGELFF. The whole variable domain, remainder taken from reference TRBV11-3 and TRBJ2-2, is EAGVVQSPRYKIIEKKQPVAFWCNPISGHNTLYWYLQNLGQGPELLIRYENEEAVDDSQLPKDRFSAERLKGVDSTLKIQPAELGDSAVYLCASSQAGVIAGELFFGEGSRLTVL.

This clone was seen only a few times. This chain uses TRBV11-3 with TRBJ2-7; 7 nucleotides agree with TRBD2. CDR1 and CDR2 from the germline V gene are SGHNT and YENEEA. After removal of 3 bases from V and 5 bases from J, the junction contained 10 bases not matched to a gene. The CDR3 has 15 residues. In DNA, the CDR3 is TGTGCCAGCAGCTTGGCCGGAGCGGGGAGGGACGAGCAGTACTTC. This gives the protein CASSLAGAGRDEQYF. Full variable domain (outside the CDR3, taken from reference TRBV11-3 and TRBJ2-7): EAGVVQSPRYKIIEKKQPVAFWCNPISGHNTLYWYLQNLGQGPELLIRYENEEAVDDSQLPKDRFSAERLKGVDSTLKIQPAELGDSAVYLCASSLAGAGRDEQYFGPGTRLTVT.

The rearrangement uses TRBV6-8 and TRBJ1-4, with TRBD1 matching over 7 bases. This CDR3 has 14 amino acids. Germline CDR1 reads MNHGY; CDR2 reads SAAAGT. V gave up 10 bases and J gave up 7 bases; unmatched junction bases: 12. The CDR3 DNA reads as TGTGCCACCATGGGAACAGGGGCCCCTGAAAAACTGTTTTTT. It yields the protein CATMGTGAPEKLFF.

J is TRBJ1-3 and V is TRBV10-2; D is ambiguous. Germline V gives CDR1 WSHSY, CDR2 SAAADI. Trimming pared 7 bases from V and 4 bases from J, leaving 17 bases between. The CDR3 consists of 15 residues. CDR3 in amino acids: CASIAIPSWGNTIYF. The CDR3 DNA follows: TGCGCCAGCATAGCCATTCCCAGTTGGGGAAACACCATATATTTT.

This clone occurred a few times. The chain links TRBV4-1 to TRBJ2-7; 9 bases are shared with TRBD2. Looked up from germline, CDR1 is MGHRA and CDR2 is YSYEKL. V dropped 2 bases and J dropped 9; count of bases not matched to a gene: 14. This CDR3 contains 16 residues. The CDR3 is CASSQRRGGRAVGQYF. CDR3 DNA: TGCGCCAGCAGCCAACGGAGGGGCGGGAGGGCCGTCGGGCAGTACTTC.

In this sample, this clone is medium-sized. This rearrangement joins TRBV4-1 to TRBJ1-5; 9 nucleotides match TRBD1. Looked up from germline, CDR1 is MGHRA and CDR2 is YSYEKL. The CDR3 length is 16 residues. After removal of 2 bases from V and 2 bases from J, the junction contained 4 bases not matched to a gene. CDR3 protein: CASSQPDRGGNQPQHF. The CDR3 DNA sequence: TGCGCCAGCAGCCAACCGGACAGGGGTGGCAATCAGCCCCAGCATTTT.

The CDR3 here is CASSQVATFGRDRGQPQHF. The CDR3 DNA sequence: TGCGCCAGCAGCCAAGTCGCTACGTTTGGCCGGGACAGGGGCCAGCCCCAGCATTTT. The chain uses TRBV4-1 and TRBJ1-5; 10 bases map to TRBD1. Trimming cost V 1 base and J 7 bases; bases outside gene matches: 16. CDR3 length: 19 amino acids. The germline V gene has CDR1 MGHRA and CDR2 YSYEKL.

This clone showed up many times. The CDR3 region has the DNA TGTGCCAGCAGCTCTGACAGGGGCTGGGAGACCCAGTACTTC. It codes for CASSSDRGWETQYF. V is TRBV11-3 and J is TRBJ2-5; 8 bases align to TRBD1. Unmatched junction bases numbered 6, after V lost 4 bases and J lost 5 bases. The V gene's germline CDR1 is SGHNT and CDR2 YENEEA. This CDR3 is 14 amino acids long.

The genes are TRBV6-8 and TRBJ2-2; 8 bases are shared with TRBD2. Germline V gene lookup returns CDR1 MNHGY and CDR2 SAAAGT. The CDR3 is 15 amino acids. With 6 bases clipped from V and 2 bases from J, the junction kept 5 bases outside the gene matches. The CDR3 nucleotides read TGTGCCAGCAGGAAGTTAGCGGGAAACACCGGGGAGCTGTTTTTT. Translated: CASRKLAGNTGELFF.